This T cell receptor beta chain emerged from a study of blood T cell repertoires in COVID-19. The overall study: Both acute and convalescent COVID-19 samples were obtained from the United States, Italy and Spain. PBMCs, B-cell-depleted T cells, or T cells provided the cDNA or gDNA that made up the material.

Per the germline V gene, CDR1 is SGDLS and CDR2 is YYNGEE. There are 14 residues in the CDR3. Trimming removed 2 bases from V and 5 bases from J, with 11 bases in between. Authors' methods: Nucleated cell number was recorded as an estimate derived from reference gene primer amplification. The table came from immunoSEQ multiplex PCR; TCRdb's copy has only in-frame clones and leaves some out. The DNA gave D and trimming, while V, J and clone size come from that table. The data hold 150,000 to 200,000 clones, with around 83% observed a single time. This receptor was identified in a man aged 35-49 years with acute or convalescent COVID-19. Source material: peripheral blood. The chain couples TRBV9 to TRBJ1-5; TRBD1 is a possible D gene (6 bases). CDR3 sequence (DNA): TGTGCCAGCAGCGTCTCGGACAGTGATCAGCCCCAGCATTTT. Protein: CASSVSDSDQPQHF. Supplemented by reference TRBV9 and TRBJ1-5, the full variable domain reads DSGVTQTPKHLITATGQRVTLRCSPRSGDLSVYWYQQSLDQGLQFLIQYYNGEERAKGNILERFSAQQFPDLHSELNLSSLELGDSALYFCASSVSDSDQPQHFGDGTRLSIL.